Here is one T cell receptor beta chain with its context. Its antigen remains undetermined. No much larger clonotype is one base removed from it; base qualities were not supplied. Library method: the immunoSEQ multiplex PCR assay. For the multiplex PCR, a mixture combining 60 forward primers for TCR Vbeta segments and 13 reverse primers for TCR Jbeta segments was used. A multiplex PCR assay on genomic DNA amplified the CDR3 region of rearranged TCR beta genes. Amplified TCR beta libraries were sequenced as 87-base-pair reads on the Illumina HiSeq System. On the study's bioinformatics: Across the roughly 700 repertoires, a later analysis counted 75 million to 90 million unique TCR beta chains, some 11 million of which were shared by at least two donors. Raw reads were error-corrected and collapsed into unique sequences by a nearest-neighbor algorithm in which closely related sequences were merged to remove PCR and sequencing errors. Alignment of CDR3 sequences to IMGT reference sequences was used to assign V, D and J gene segments. For a sequence to be retained, a match of at least six nucleotides to both a V gene segment and a J gene segment was required. A rearrangement counted as productive if the CDR3 had no stop codons and remained in frame with V and J, and every other rearrangement counted as non-productive. CDR3 was defined by IMGT convention, running from the second conserved V-encoded cysteine to the conserved J-encoded phenylalanine. The earlier analysis of more than 450 of the donors excluded sequences that lacked an unambiguous match to a single V gene segment. An earlier analysis of 587 of the donors called V segments functional above 56.7% productive rearrangements and segregating when the between-donor standard deviation exceeded 5%. To diagnose cytomegalovirus status from the catalog of TCR beta chain sequences, a statistical classification framework was built. In a later analysis, TCR nucleotide sequences were compared against IMGT/GENE-DB human TR gene sequences so that V and J genes could be assigned. Using the TCRdist pipeline, a later analysis assigned CDR3 sequences along with most-parsimonious VDJ recombination scenarios. In a later analysis, every TCR beta chain was defined by the combination of its CDR3 amino acid sequence and its V-gene family, and reads without a unique V-gene family were dropped. A later analysis removed nearly 600 highly shared, low-generation-probability nucleotide sequences to deal with suspected cross-contamination and a sequencing artifact. In a later analysis, a clonal expansion index for each public chain was calculated from normalized within-repertoire ranks of inferred template counts. In a later analysis, generation probabilities were computed using a VDJ recombination model fitted to out-of-frame rearrangements, and the results were checked against IGoR. Hypergeometric tests were used in a later analysis to score TCR-TCR, TCR-HLA and TCR-CMV co-occurrence, with a repertoire-size bias correction applied to the TCR pairs. False discovery rates were estimated in a later analysis by permuting HLA or CMV assignments 20 times. In a later analysis, co-occurring TCRs were grouped using DBSCAN, with TCRdist sequence similarity added in when clustering inside HLA-allele-positive subsets. Repertoires with fewer than 30,000 or more than 120,000 public chains were left out of co-occurrence clustering, as were five repertoires with anomalous nucleotide sharing. TCRdb retrieved this table from immuneACCESS and kept in-frame rearrangements only. Not all clones are present; in checked studies, unresolved V genes account for under half, and no reason is known for the remainder. The D gene and trimming were derived from the DNA, and the V and J assignments and clone size from that table. Counted in this sample were some 140,000 clones; over 60% of them appeared once. The leading ten clones occupy 2% to 2.5% of the sample.

In total, approximately 700 healthy bone marrow donors made up the cohort. All cohort members were sampled while nominally healthy, although unrecorded immune exposures were likely present. The donor was CMV seronegative and belonged to the group of 350 or so seronegative cohort members. A peripheral blood sample was provided by each donor, and peripheral blood mononuclear cells were used for TCR beta sequencing. Genomic DNA was extracted from the blood cell samples with the Qiagen DNeasy Blood Extraction Kit. These data are taken from a study of cytomegalovirus exposure and HLA in healthy donors (dated by TCRdb to 2017 to 2019). Looking at the study overall: In an earlier analysis of 550 to 750 of the donors, 276 Gb of sequence data and approximately 120 million unique TCR beta sequences from approximately 180 million T cells were reported. Approximately 330 gigabases of sequencing data and around 80 million unique TCR sequences made up an early release that covered 640 HLA-typed donors. Of the 300 to 500 genotyped donors, more than 75% were placed in the genetic ancestry cluster associated with self-reported Caucasian donors. The study aimed to test whether cataloging public T cell receptors could reveal signatures of past pathogen exposure. The T cell repertoires of 666 subjects were profiled by immunosequencing and related to cytomegalovirus serostatus. In addition to the first cohort of 666 subjects, a separate validation cohort of approximately 130 different subjects was used. The study combined high-throughput TCR immunosequencing, statistical association of individual TCRs with disease status, and machine learning to predict cytomegalovirus infection status. To study patterns of TCR occurrence, a later analysis re-analyzed previously published TCR beta repertoires from around 660 donors and added high-resolution HLA genotyping. In the later analysis, no new phenotypic data were used to find candidate immune exposures; instead, reliance was placed on TCR beta sequences and their occurrence across donors. In an earlier analysis of 550 to 700 of the donors, high-throughput TCR beta sequencing was used to judge whether each TCR beta V gene segment behaved as functional or pseudogenic. Donor age, sex, ethnicity and CMV serostatus were compiled alongside the repertoire data. A later genetic analysis took genome-wide SNP genotypes for about three fifths of the 666 donors and used that subset as a discovery cohort. Every repertoire in the discovery cohort had been generated on one and the same sequencing platform. Both class I and class II loci were covered by HLA typing, at four-digit resolution. Typing coverage differed by locus: A, B, C, DRB1 and DQB1 were typed in roughly 620-640 donors, DQA1 in 500 to 550, DPA1 in 600 to 610, and DPB1 in just under 490. Four to six DR-DQ haplotypes were handled as single units for association and clustering, since linkage in the cohort was strong. Among 350 to 400 genotyped donors of the cohort, an average of approximately 250,000 unique TCR beta nucleotide sequences were sequenced per donor, around 20% of them non-productive.

V gives up 4 bases and J gives up 7 bases, and the segment between their germline ends measures 10 bases. Inclusive of the bounding cysteine and phenylalanine, the CDR3 is 13 residues long. Left in the record is the CDR3 DNA by itself, 39 bases read in frame from the first base. CDR1 and CDR2 are read off the germline V gene as SGHDN and FVKESK. Findings and caveats that apply to the study as a whole: HLA typing was unavailable for some donors at each locus, so association tests used only the typed subset. In a later analysis, TCR association rates were found to vary across HLA loci, with the most associated TCRs seen for DRB1 alleles and the fewest for HLA-C alleles. A later analysis found that HLA-associated TCR beta chains were more clonally expanded and had lower generation probabilities than equally common non-associated chains. A further reported finding was that TCR beta sequences accurately predicted the HLA-A and HLA-B alleles for most subjects in the first cohort. Most TCR sequences were observed very rarely across donors, whereas some public TCRs were present in many individuals. Presence/absence analyses assumed roughly uniform sequencing depth across donors, an assumption that may not hold. For the cohort, immune exposure information was limited to CMV serostatus. Some IMGT-functional V segments, including TRBV6-2 and TRBV6-3, could not be told apart with the 87-base-pair reads, so those segments were excluded. In a later analysis, about 17,000 TCR beta sequences were associated with specific HLA alleles at a false discovery rate of 0.05. In a later analysis, most CMV-associated TCR beta chains were found to appear HLA-restricted, with HLA associations seemingly driven largely by CMV exposure. The sequencing pipeline was judged likely to have produced a cluster of highly shared sequence variants as a technical artifact. When HLA alleles, especially DR and DQ, strongly co-occurred, attributing TCR associations to individual alleles was difficult. The earlier analysis of fewer than 750 of the donors excluded some 16 rarely observed V segments, including chromosome 9 orphons, because counts were too low. In vitro tests confirmed that a few of the cytomegalovirus-associated TCR beta chains recognize cytomegalovirus antigens. The study listed 150 to 200 TCR beta chains as associated with cytomegalovirus. Cytomegalovirus status was reported to be diagnosed by the classifier with high specificity and sensitivity in both the original and validation cohorts. In an earlier analysis of some 550 of the donors, most TCR beta V segments were observed in productive rearrangements about 87% or about 30% of the time, broadly matching IMGT annotations. In this cohort, only TCR beta chains were sequenced, and detectable features were limited by the absence of alpha or paired-chain data. V-gene and J-gene trimming of TCR beta chains was associated with a missense DCLRE1C variant in a later genetic analysis, and the association was replicated in an independent cohort. Linkage disequilibrium might explain the correlated functional status among segregating V segments, but an unknown experimental factor could not be ruled out. According to the authors, the approach could potentially be generalized to other disease states and immunological phenotypes. A later analysis reported that several top co-occurrence clusters appeared linked to parvovirus B19, influenza, CMV and Epstein-Barr virus. According to a later genetic analysis, donors in an Asian-associated ancestry cluster had fewer N-insertions in productive TCRs than the approximately 670-donor mean.

The source is a man aged 25-45 years in good health and CMV-seronegative. The V and J segments used are TRBV14 and TRBJ2-2, with the D gene uncertain. The material sequenced was PBMCs. The DNA sequence follows: TGTGCCAGCAGCCCAATAGTCGACGGGGAGCTGTTTTTT. This is translated as CASSPIVDGELFF.